Listed here are 27 T cell receptor beta chains from one sample, sequenced in a study of T cell repertoires in cytomegalovirus infection (dated by TCRdb to the late 2010s). No cognate antigen is known for these TCRs. The reads were generated on an Illumina HiSeq 1500. TCRdb's own reprocessing of the public reads used fastp at Q25 and MiXCR and kept productive beta chains. Identical CDR3 proteins give one entry, which carries the most common genes and DNA. Counted in this sample were roughly 120,000 distinct CDR3 sequences; around 28% of them appeared once. The ten top clones hold about 81% of the sample. The sample's treatment or condition label, decoded: in vitro stimulation with specific CMV peptide epitopes to enrich CMV-specific T cells. The sequencing here drew on CD8+ T cells from cultured PBMCs, taken from culture after CMV antigen stimulation. The receptors stem from a human donor in good health (CMV status not recorded). Some clones in this sample may be carry-over from other donors' samples.

The gene calls are TRBV2 and TRBJ2-1, with 10 bases that match TRBD1. The CDR3 covers 14 residues. Germline values: CDR1 SNHLY, CDR2 FYNNEI. The ends lost 8 bases at V and 6 bases at J; junction bases unmatched: 7. As DNA, the CDR3 is TGTGCCAGCCTGAGGGACAGGGGATTCAATGAGCAGTTCTTC. This translates into CASLRDRGFNEQFF. Complete variable domain (other parts from reference TRBV2 and TRBJ2-1): EPEVTQTPSHQVTQMGQEVILRCVPISNHLYFYWYRQILGQKVEFLVSFYNNEISEKSEIFDDQFSVERPDGSNFTLKIRSTKLEDSAMYFCASLRDRGFNEQFFGPGTRLTVL.

The chain uses TRBV28 and TRBJ2-3, with TRBD2 matching over 7 bases. The germline gives CDR1 MDHEN, CDR2 SYDVKM. The CDR3 consists of 19 residues. With V trimmed by 2 bases and J by 0 bases, 14 bases remained unmatched. The CDR3 bases are TGTGCCAGCAGTTTAACCCCCGGGGTAGCGGGCTCTAGCACAGATACGCAGTATTTT. The encoded protein is CASSLTPGVAGSSTDTQYF.

The V gene is TRBV7-4, the J gene TRBJ2-3; D possibly corresponds to TRBD2 (6 bases). The CDR3 spans 16 residues. V was trimmed by 6 bases and J by 2 bases, leaving 18 bases between them. Germline assignment: CDR1 SGHVT and CDR2 SQSDAQ. The CDR3 DNA reads as TGTGCCAGCAGGGGTTGGAGGGGACTGCTCACAGATACGCAGTATTTT. It encodes CASRGWRGLLTDTQYF.

This clonotype was seen a single time. The chain carries TRBV19 and TRBJ2-1, with 10 bases matching TRBD2. The germline CDR1 and CDR2 sequences are LNHDA and SQIVND (reference sequence). CDR3 length: 14 residues. The junction had 4 bases not matched to a gene; V was cut back by 4 bases and J by 7 bases. The CDR3 DNA sequence: TGTGCCAGTAGTAAAGGACTAGCGGTAAATGAGCAGTTCTTC. This sequence encodes CASSKGLAVNEQFF.

There are a few counts of this clonotype. The CDR3 protein is CASSSADGQFYSPLHF. Written as DNA, the CDR3 is TGTGCCAGCAGCTCCGCCGACGGACAATTTTATTCACCCCTCCACTTT. The chain has TRBV27 and TRBJ1-6, with TRBD1 as a possible D gene (5 bases). Germline loops: CDR1 MNHEY, CDR2 SMNVEV (reference sequence). There are 16 residues in the CDR3. Trimming removed 6 bases at V and 8 bases at J, with 20 bases between.

This clonotype was seen only a few times. The CDR3 sequence is CASSHLQGDNEQFF. In DNA, the CDR3 is TGCGCCAGCAGCCACTTACAGGGAGACAATGAGCAGTTCTTC. The rearrangement links TRBV4-1 to TRBJ2-1; D possibly corresponds to TRBD1 (6 bases). V lost 3 bases, J lost 5 bases, and 11 bases lay in between. The CDR3 is 14 amino acids. The germline V gene has CDR1 MGHRA and CDR2 YSYEKL.

The CDR3: CATSKGTSGGIYNEQFF. Written as DNA, the CDR3 is TGTGCCACCAGTAAGGGGACTAGCGGGGGAATATACAATGAGCAGTTCTTC. V gene TRBV24-1 combines with J gene TRBJ2-1; 14 bases match TRBD2. Per the germline V gene, CDR1 is KGHDR and CDR2 is SFDVKD. Trimming removed 6 bases from V and 4 bases from J; junction bases left unmatched: 7. The CDR3 loop spans 17 amino acids.

The chain combines TRBV12-3 or TRBV12-4 with TRBJ1-3; D is undetermined. V lost 5 bases and J 7 bases, leaving 12 bases between the germline ends. This CDR3 is 13 amino acids long. CDR3 protein: CASSPGDLNTIYF. CDR3 bases: TGTGCCAGCAGTCCCGGGGATCTTAACACCATATATTTT.

The chain employs TRBV20-1 and TRBJ1-5; D is undetermined. Germline V gives CDR1 DFQATT, CDR2 SNEGSKA (reference sequence). The CDR3 consists of 13 residues. Trimming took off 0 bases at V and 6 bases at J, with 9 bases between the two ends. The CDR3 spells CSARDRGIQPQHF. For the CDR3, the DNA is TGCAGTGCTAGAGATCGCGGGATTCAGCCCCAGCATTTT.

V is TRBV2 and J is TRBJ1-5; the D gene is possibly TRBD1 (6 bases). With 3 bases removed from V and 0 bases from J, the gap between germline ends came to 12 bases. This CDR3 has 16 residues. Germline V CDR1 and CDR2: SNHLY, FYNNEI. The CDR3 coding sequence is TGTGCCAGCAGTGACCCGGACAGACCTAGCAATCAGCCCCAGCATTTT. Translation: CASSDPDRPSNQPQHF. The full variable domain, in which reference TRBV2 and TRBJ1-5 provide the parts outside the CDR3, is EPEVTQTPSHQVTQMGQEVILRCVPISNHLYFYWYRQILGQKVEFLVSFYNNEISEKSEIFDDQFSVERPDGSNFTLKIRSTKLEDSAMYFCASSDPDRPSNQPQHFGDGTRLSIL.

For this clonotype: The junction departs from the called germline gene at one end, perhaps through a read error. The rearrangement joins TRBV7-8 to TRBJ2-7, with TRBD1 identical over 7 bases. The CDR3 spans 15 residues. Per germline, CDR1 SGHVS and CDR2 FQNEAQ. The CDR3 DNA reads TGTGCCAGCAGCTCACAACGCAGGGGGTCAGGCGAGCAGTGCTTC. Translated, it gives CASSSQRRGSGEQCF.

In its sample, this clonotype was seen a few times. The DNA for the CDR3 is TGCAGTGCTAGCCTAGCGGGGGGGAATGAGCAGTTCTTC. This codes for CSASLAGGNEQFF. The chain uses TRBV20-1 and TRBJ2-1; 12 nucleotides align to TRBD2. The V segment lost 3 bases and the J segment 7 bases; nucleotides outside the gene matches: 1. Germline loops: CDR1 DFQATT, CDR2 SNEGSKA (reference sequence). The CDR3 is 13 residues long.

In this sample, this clonotype turned up a few times. The chain joins TRBV19 to TRBJ1-2; a possible D gene is TRBD1 (5 bases). Trimming left V 6 bases short and J 6 bases short, with 17 bases between. CDR1 LNHDA and CDR2 SQIVND come from the germline V gene (reference sequence). The CDR3 totals 14 residues. CDR3 in amino acids: CASRAAGKVDGYTF. In DNA, the CDR3 is TGTGCCAGTAGAGCCGCAGGGAAGGTCGATGGCTACACCTTC.

This clonotype was observed many times. This chain uses TRBV4-1 with TRBJ1-5; no definite D call. The CDR3 runs 15 residues. Between the trimmed V and J ends, which lost 2 bases and 0 bases, there was a span of 8 bases. Germline V CDR1 and CDR2: MGHRA, YSYEKL. The CDR3 DNA reads as TGCGCCAGCAGCCAACTTGCGATTAGCAATCAGCCCCAGCATTTT. As protein: CASSQLAISNQPQHF.

This chain connects TRBV7-8 to TRBJ2-5; TRBD2 is a possible D gene (6 bases). The CDR3 contains 14 residues. Germline CDR1 reads SGHVS; CDR2 reads FQNEAQ. V lost 3 bases and J 3 bases, leaving 11 bases between the germline ends. In DNA form, the CDR3 reads TGTGCCAGCAGCTTCCCGATAGCGGAAGAGACCCAGTACTTC. It yields the protein CASSFPIAEETQYF.

The table lists this clonotype with a few counts. The rearrangement uses TRBV19 and TRBJ2-2, with D possibly TRBD2 on 5 matching bases. Trimming removed 7 bases from V and 7 bases from J, with 13 bases in between. Germline values: CDR1 LNHDA, CDR2 SQIVND (reference sequence). This CDR3 has 13 residues. Written as DNA, the CDR3 is TGTGCCAGTAACCCACTAGGGAGCGGGGAGCTGTTTTTT. This codes for CASNPLGSGELFF.

The chain employs TRBV4-3 and TRBJ2-7; 7 bases agree with TRBD2. CDR3 length: 13 residues. Germline trimming cut 4 bases from V and 5 bases from J; bases unmatched to any gene: 5. Germline assignment: CDR1 LGHNA and CDR2 YSLEER. The CDR3 sequence is CASSRRLADEQYF. CDR3 nucleotides: TGCGCCAGCAGCCGCCGACTAGCTGACGAGCAGTACTTC.

This clonotype was detected only a few times. This chain links TRBV7-9 with TRBJ1-1, with 7 nucleotides matching TRBD1. CDR1 and CDR2 (germline): SEHNR, FQNEAQ (reference sequence). V was pared by 7 bases and J by 4 bases, with 15 bases of the junction left unmatched. This CDR3 is 16 amino acids long. The CDR3: CASKPREQGVGTEAFF. The CDR3 nucleotides read TGTGCCAGCAAACCAAGGGAGCAGGGGGTCGGCACTGAAGCTTTCTTT. The full variable domain, its missing parts supplied by reference TRBV7-9 and TRBJ1-1, is DTGVSQNPRHKITKRGQNVTFRCDPISEHNRLYWYRQTLGQGPEFLTYFQNEAQLEKSRLLSDRFSAERPKGSFSTLEIQRTEQGDSAMYLCASKPREQGVGTEAFFGQGTRLTVV.

This clonotype was seen more than once but under ten times. This chain connects TRBV28 to TRBJ2-7; 14 bases match TRBD2. Germline CDR1 reads MDHEN; CDR2 reads SYDVKM. Trimming at V came to 4 bases and at J to 1 base, leaving 9 bases not matched to a gene. There are 18 residues in the CDR3. The CDR3 here is CASSSRTSGGSLSYEQYF. The CDR3 DNA sequence: TGTGCCAGCAGTTCCCGGACTAGCGGGGGGTCCTTATCCTACGAGCAGTACTTC.

Only a few counts were recorded for this clonotype. J is TRBJ2-1 and V is TRBV19, with 7 bases lining up with TRBD2. CDR1 is LNHDA and CDR2 is SQIVND in the germline V gene (reference sequence). The junction had 10 bases not matched to a gene; V was cut back by 3 bases and J by 2 bases. The CDR3 contains 17 residues. The CDR3 DNA reads as TGTGCCAGTAGTATGCTGGCCAGCGGGGAAACCTACAATGAGCAGTTCTTC. This gives the protein CASSMLASGETYNEQFF.

J is TRBJ2-1 and V is TRBV12-3 or TRBV12-4; tentative D call: TRBD1 (6 bases). There are 14 residues in the CDR3. Trimming cost V 2 bases and J 6 bases, with 11 bases left between them. For the CDR3, the DNA is TGTGCCAGCAGTTTACTGGGGGCTCGCAATGAGCAGTTCTTC. Translating gives CASSLLGARNEQFF.

The V and J genes are TRBV5-1 and TRBJ1-4; the D gene is possibly TRBD1 (6 bases). V was shortened by 0 bases and J by 8 bases, with 14 bases between the two germline ends. Per the germline V gene, CDR1 is SGHRS and CDR2 is YFSETQ. The CDR3 contains 15 residues. CDR3 residues: CASSLGQGKGEKLFF. CDR3 in DNA: TGCGCCAGCAGCTTGGGCCAGGGGAAGGGAGAAAAACTGTTTTTT. Complete variable domain (other parts from reference TRBV5-1 and TRBJ1-4): KAGVTQTPRYLIKTRGQQVTLSCSPISGHRSVSWYQQTPGQGLQFLFEYFSETQRNKGNFPGRFSGRQFSNSRSEMNVSTLELGDSALYLCASSLGQGKGEKLFFGSGTQLSVL.

This clonotype was seen only a few times. The chain links TRBV4-1 to TRBJ1-4; D is possibly TRBD1 (6 bases). The length of the CDR3 is 13 residues. CDR1 is MGHRA and CDR2 is YSYEKL in the germline V gene. Trimming stripped 5 bases from V and 10 bases from J, with 14 bases between. This CDR3 reads CASSSGADGKLFF. In nucleotides, the CDR3 is TGCGCCAGCAGCTCAGGGGCAGACGGAAAACTGTTTTTT.

The V gene is TRBV12-3 or TRBV12-4, the J gene TRBJ2-1, with D possibly being TRBD1 or TRBD2 (6 bases each). V lost 3 bases and J 7 bases, leaving 13 bases between the germline ends. This CDR3 has 14 amino acids. The CDR3 spells CASSFGGLENEQFF. CDR3 DNA sequence: TGTGCCAGCAGTTTCGGGGGCCTTGAAAATGAGCAGTTCTTC.

This clonotype turned up a few times. The rearrangement joins TRBV4-1 to TRBJ1-2; the D gene is possibly TRBD1 (5 bases). Trimming shortened V by 4 bases and J by 9 bases, and 15 bases separated the two germline ends. The CDR3 covers 13 residues. Germline values: CDR1 MGHRA, CDR2 YSYEKL. The CDR3 sequence is CASSLSLDSSYTF. The CDR3 DNA reads TGCGCCAGCAGCCTCTCCCTCGACAGTAGCTACACCTTC.

In its sample, this clonotype was seen a few times. The chain employs TRBV27 and TRBJ2-2; tentatively, D is TRBD1 (6 bases). The CDR3 contains 15 residues. V lost 4 bases to trimming and J lost 0 bases, with 9 bases between them. The germline V gene has CDR1 MNHEY and CDR2 SMNVEV (reference sequence). This chain's CDR3 is CASSSTGANTGELFF. The CDR3 DNA reads TGTGCCAGCAGTTCGACAGGCGCGAACACCGGGGAGCTGTTTTTT.

This clonotype was observed many times. The chain is built from TRBV7-2 and TRBJ2-5; 7 positions agree with TRBD2. After removal of 8 bases from V and 2 bases from J, the junction contained 11 bases not matched to a gene. Germline V gene sequence: CDR1 SGHTA, CDR2 FQGNSA. The CDR3 is made up of 15 amino acids. In DNA, the CDR3 is TGTGCCAGCGCCTTCGTGGCGGGGGAACAAGAGACCCAGTACTTC. Translation gives CASAFVAGEQETQYF.